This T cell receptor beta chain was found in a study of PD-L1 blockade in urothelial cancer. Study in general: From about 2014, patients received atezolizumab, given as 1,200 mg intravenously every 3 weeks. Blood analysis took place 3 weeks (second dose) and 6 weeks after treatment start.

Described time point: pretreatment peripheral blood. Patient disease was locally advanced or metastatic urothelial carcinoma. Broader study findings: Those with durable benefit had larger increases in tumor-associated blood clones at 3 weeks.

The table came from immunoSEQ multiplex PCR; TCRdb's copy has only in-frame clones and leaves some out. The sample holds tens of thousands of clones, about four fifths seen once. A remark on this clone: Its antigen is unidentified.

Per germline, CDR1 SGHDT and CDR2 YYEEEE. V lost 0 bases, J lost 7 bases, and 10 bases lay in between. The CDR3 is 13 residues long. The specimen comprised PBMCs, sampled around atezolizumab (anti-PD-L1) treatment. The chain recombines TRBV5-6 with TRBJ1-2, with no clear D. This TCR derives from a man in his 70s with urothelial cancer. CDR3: CASSLGRTLGYTF. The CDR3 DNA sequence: TGTGCCAGCAGCTTGGGACGGACTCTTGGCTACACCTTC. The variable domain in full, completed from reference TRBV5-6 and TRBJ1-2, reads DAGVTQSPTHLIKTRGQQVTLRCSPKSGHDTVSWYQQALGQGPQFIFQYYEEEERQRGNFPDRFSGHQFPNYSSELNVNALLLGDSALYLCASSLGRTLGYTFGSGTRLTVV.